The 8 T cell receptor beta chains below were found in one sample sequenced in a study of blood T cells in healthy people across ages. Together with a sample-barcoded 5' primer, a J-beta primer mix was included in a second PCR lasting about 7 to 11 cycles. TCRdb fed the 5' RACE reads into MiXCR, producing one record per CDR3 protein. Of around 1.5 million distinct CDR3 sequences in the sample, roughly a third were seen once. The sequencing sample was made of blood. These receptor sequences come from a woman under 40 in good health.

The V gene is TRBV30, the J gene TRBJ2-1; 7 bases agree with TRBD2. This CDR3 has 16 amino acids. Trimming at V came to 0 bases and at J to 5 bases, leaving 10 bases not matched to a gene. The germline V gene encodes CDR1 GTSNPN and CDR2 SVGIG (reference sequence). Here the CDR3 reads CAWSVSGTITHNEQFF. The DNA of the CDR3 is TGTGCCTGGAGTGTGAGCGGGACGATAACCCACAATGAGCAGTTCTTC.

The chain recombines TRBV9 with TRBJ2-3; D unresolved. Trimming stripped 4 bases from V and 4 bases from J, with 13 bases between. Germline V gene data show CDR1 as SGDLS and CDR2 as YYNGEE. The CDR3 is 14 residues long. The CDR3 DNA reads as TGTGCCAGCAGCCGAGCGAGCGCAGCAGATACGCAGTATTTT. Amino acids: CASSRASAADTQYF.

The chain recombines TRBV27 with TRBJ1-5; no clear D. The length of the CDR3 is 15 residues. Germline V gene lookup returns CDR1 MNHEY and CDR2 SMNVEV (reference sequence). The V end was cut by 4 bases, the J end by 0 bases, with 10 bases between. As DNA, the CDR3 is TGTGCCAGCAGTTACAAGCTGTATAGCAATCAGCCCCAGCATTTT. Residues: CASSYKLYSNQPQHF.

A word on this clonotype: A much larger clone sits a single nucleotide away, making a read error possible. The V call is TRBV20-1, the J call TRBJ2-5; D gene uncertain. The J call is uncertain, as TRBJ2-7 better fits the DNA end. The CDR3 loop spans 12 amino acids. Germline CDR1 is DFQATT and CDR2 is SNEGSKA (reference sequence). The CDR3 sequence: CNARDEMGEQYF. The CDR3 nucleotides are TGCAATGCTAGAGATGAGATGGGCGAGCAGTACTTC.

This chain joins TRBV11-3 and TRBJ2-1, with 7 bases matching TRBD2. Germline CDR1 is SGHNT and CDR2 is YENEEA. V trimming: 0 bases; J trimming: 4 bases; junction bases outside the gene matches: 6. The CDR3 runs 16 residues. The CDR3 bases are TGTGCCAGCAGCTTAGATAGGTGGGGGGGTTACAATGAGCAGTTCTTC. Translated, it gives CASSLDRWGGYNEQFF. Full variable domain (rest looked up from reference TRBV11-3 and TRBJ2-1): EAGVVQSPRYKIIEKKQPVAFWCNPISGHNTLYWYLQNLGQGPELLIRYENEEAVDDSQLPKDRFSAERLKGVDSTLKIQPAELGDSAVYLCASSLDRWGGYNEQFFGPGTRLTVL.

V and J are TRBV3-1 and TRBJ2-5; unclear D gene. Matching the DNA end better, TRBJ2-7 makes the J call doubtful. CDR3 length: 12 amino acids. The V gene's germline CDR1 is LGHDT and CDR2 YNNKEL (reference sequence). Here the CDR3 DNA reads TGTGCCAGCAGCCAAGGACGCCACGAGCAGTACTTC. Protein sequence: CASSQGRHEQYF.

This clonotype was found a few times. V usage is TRBV5-1 and J usage is TRBJ2-3; possibly TRBD1 or TRBD2 for D (5 bases each). V shed 3 bases and J shed 6 bases, with 14 bases lying between them. The CDR3 is made up of 14 amino acids. Germline CDR1 is SGHRS and CDR2 is YFSETQ. CDR3 coding DNA: TGCGCCAGCAGCTGGGGGATGGGCGCGGATACGCAGTATTTT. Translated: CASSWGMGADTQYF.

The V and J genes are TRBV9 and TRBJ2-4; 7 bases map to TRBD1. V was pared by 8 bases and J by 8 bases, with 7 bases of the junction left unmatched. The CDR3 is 12 residues long. Germline assignment: CDR1 SGDLS and CDR2 YYNGEE. CDR3: CARTGFGDIQYF. As DNA, the CDR3 is TGTGCCAGGACAGGGTTCGGGGACATTCAGTACTTC.